Listed here are 27 T cell receptor beta chains from one sample, sequenced in a study of cytomegalovirus exposure and HLA in healthy donors. PCR used 60 Vbeta primers and 13 Jbeta primers. Sequenced by immunoSEQ multiplex PCR; TCRdb stores in-frame clones only, minus some. The sample lists 150,000 to 200,000 clones, approximately 70% occurring once. The sample comprised PBMCs. These receptor sequences come from a woman aged 25 to 45 in good health and CMV-seronegative.

The chain has TRBV5-1 and TRBJ2-1, with D possibly being TRBD1 (6 bases). Trimming pared 4 bases from V and 8 bases from J, leaving 22 bases between. The CDR3 consists of 16 residues. CDR1 is SGHRS and CDR2 is YFSETQ in the germline V gene. CDR3 DNA: TGCGCCAGCAGCGCAGGACAGTTCAGACGTCTCGATGAGCAGTTCTTC. Translating gives CASSAGQFRRLDEQFF.

The V call is TRBV7-2, the J call TRBJ2-6; TRBD1 matches 7 bases. The CDR3 covers 17 residues. CDR1 SGHTA and CDR2 FQGNSA come from the germline V gene. V lost 5 bases to trimming and J lost 0 bases; unmatched junction nucleotides: 7. In DNA, the CDR3 is TGTGCCAGCAGCCGACAGGGTGGGCTCTCTGGGGCCAACGTCCTGACTTTC. Translated, it gives CASSRQGGLSGANVLTF.

DNA for the CDR3: TGTGCCAGCAGTGACCTGATAGGGTCCGGCGGGCAGTACTTC. Translated: CASSDLIGSGGQYF. The chain has TRBV6-6 and TRBJ2-5, with a weak D call TRBD2 (5 bases). Germline assignment: CDR1 MNHNY and CDR2 SVGAGI (reference sequence). V was trimmed by 5 bases and J by 11 bases, leaving 21 bases between them. The CDR3 is 14 residues long.

This clone was seen a few times. The chain uses TRBV9 and TRBJ2-3; no firm D call. CDR3 length: 13 amino acids. Germline CDR1 is SGDLS and CDR2 is YYNGEE. Trimming took 6 bases from V and 1 from J, leaving 9 bases between them. CDR3 sequence reads: CASNPSGTDTQYF. The CDR3 nucleotides read TGTGCCAGCAACCCCTCAGGCACAGATACGCAGTATTTT.

The chain uses TRBV7-9 and TRBJ1-2; D may be TRBD1 (6 bases). Trimming removed 1 base at V and 6 bases at J, with 15 bases between. This CDR3 has 15 residues. Looked up from germline, CDR1 is SEHNR and CDR2 is FQNEAQ (reference sequence). The CDR3 region has the DNA TGTGCCAGCAGCTTAGGTAACAGGGAGATGAATGGCTACACCTTC. It codes for CASSLGNREMNGYTF.

This clone was counted between two and nine times. The chain has TRBV19 and TRBJ1-6; D gene ambiguous. The CDR3 covers 12 residues. Trimming removed 5 bases from V and 10 bases from J, with 9 bases in between. Per the germline V gene, CDR1 is LNHDA and CDR2 is SQIVND (reference sequence). This chain's CDR3 is CASSDGWSPLHF. CDR3 nucleotide sequence: TGTGCCAGTAGTGACGGGTGGTCACCCCTCCACTTT. The full variable domain, completed using reference TRBV19 and TRBJ1-6, is DGGITQSPKYLFRKEGQNVTLSCEQNLNHDAMYWYRQDPGQGLRLIYYSQIVNDFQKGDIAEGYSVSREKKESFPLTVTSAQKNPTAFYLCASSDGWSPLHFGNGTRLTVT.

The chain has TRBV11-2 and TRBJ1-2; tentatively, D is TRBD1 (6 bases). V was cut by 1 base and J by 8 bases, with 14 bases left in between. Germline-derived CDR1 and CDR2 are SGHAT and FQNNGV. This CDR3 is 14 amino acids long. The CDR3 loop reads CASSLGLHREGYTF. As DNA, the CDR3 is TGTGCCAGCAGCTTAGGGCTACACAGGGAAGGCTACACCTTC.

The rearrangement uses TRBV18 and TRBJ2-7; D is undetermined. The CDR3 is 12 amino acids. The ends were cut back, 4 bases at V and 12 bases at J, with 16 bases in the middle. The V gene's germline CDR1 is KGHSH and CDR2 LQKENI. The DNA of the CDR3 is TGTGCCAGCTCACAACTAAAGACGGAGTCGTACTTC. It yields the protein CASSQLKTESYF.

The CDR3 loop reads CASSIVIRTGGLNTEAFF. The CDR3 DNA reads as TGTGCCAGTAGTATAGTTATCCGGACAGGGGGATTGAACACTGAAGCTTTCTTT. The chain couples TRBV19 to TRBJ1-1; TRBD1 agrees at 10 bases. The length of the CDR3 is 18 residues. The V gene end was trimmed by 1 base and the J gene end by 0 bases; junction bases not matched to a gene: 8. Germline V lookup: CDR1 LNHDA, CDR2 SQIVND (reference sequence).

The V call is TRBV7-8, the J call TRBJ2-2; 13 bases fit TRBD2. This CDR3 has 19 amino acids. Germline values: CDR1 SGHVS, CDR2 FQNEAQ. Unmatched junction bases numbered 6, after V lost 2 bases and J lost 0 bases. CDR3 in amino acids: CASSLRTSGSPANTGELFF. For the CDR3, the DNA is TGTGCCAGCAGCTTACGGACTAGCGGGAGCCCCGCGAACACCGGGGAGCTGTTTTTT.

The chain joins TRBV5-6 to TRBJ2-7, with D perhaps matching TRBD1 (5 bases). The V gene lost 5 bases and the J gene lost 2 bases, with 23 bases spanning the gap. This CDR3 spans 17 amino acids. Germline CDR1 reads SGHDT; CDR2 reads YYEEEE. This chain's CDR3 is CASSQGWLTAVTYEQYF. As DNA, the CDR3 is TGTGCCAGCAGTCAAGGGTGGTTGACAGCAGTAACCTACGAGCAGTACTTC.

J is TRBJ2-7 and V is TRBV6-6; 11 bases fit TRBD2. Per the germline V gene, CDR1 is MNHNY and CDR2 is SVGAGI (reference sequence). This CDR3 region has 15 residues. J was trimmed by 0 bases and V by 6 bases; bases with no gene match: 4. CDR3 in DNA: TGTGCCAGCAGCCTCACTAGCGGGAGCTCCTACGAGCAGTACTTC. Its protein is CASSLTSGSSYEQYF.

This clone was counted a few times. The chain has TRBV2 and TRBJ1-1; D perhaps matches TRBD1 (6 bases). Trimming removed 2 bases at V and 1 base at J, with 17 bases between. In germline, CDR1 is SNHLY, CDR2 FYNNEI. CDR3 size: 17 residues. This CDR3 reads CASSEWIVRDKNTEAFF. CDR3 sequence (DNA): TGTGCCAGCAGTGAATGGATTGTCCGGGACAAGAACACTGAAGCTTTCTTT.

The V gene is TRBV7-9, the J gene TRBJ2-3; D perhaps matches TRBD2 (5 bases). This CDR3 contains 12 residues. Germline-derived CDR1 and CDR2 are SEHNR and FQNEAQ (reference sequence). Trimming took 5 bases from V and 6 from J, leaving 9 bases between them. CDR3 DNA: TGTGCCAGCAGCGCCTGGGAGGATACGCAGTATTTT. Protein sequence: CASSAWEDTQYF. Combining the CDR3 with reference TRBV7-9 and TRBJ2-3 gives the whole variable domain DTGVSQNPRHKITKRGQNVTFRCDPISEHNRLYWYRQTLGQGPEFLTYFQNEAQLEKSRLLSDRFSAERPKGSFSTLEIQRTEQGDSAMYLCASSAWEDTQYFGPGTRLTVL.

The chain links TRBV5-5 to TRBJ1-1, with D unclear. The CDR3 covers 15 residues. The germline gives CDR1 SGHKS, CDR2 YYEKEE (reference sequence). Trimming cost V 4 bases and J 0 bases, with 13 bases left between them. The CDR3 coding sequence is TGTGCCAGCAGCCCGGTGGGAGATCTGAACACTGAAGCTTTCTTT. It encodes CASSPVGDLNTEAFF. The complete variable domain, with remaining parts taken from reference TRBV5-5 and TRBJ1-1, reads DAGVTQSPTHLIKTRGQQVTLRCSPISGHKSVSWYQQVLGQGPQFIFQYYEKEERGRGNFPDRFSARQFPNYSSELNVNALLLGDSALYLCASSPVGDLNTEAFFGQGTRLTVV.

The chain has TRBV5-8 and TRBJ1-3; possible D gene TRBD1, 5 bases. This CDR3 is built from 14 residues. The V and J ends lost 3 bases and 4 bases respectively, with 11 bases between them. CDR1 SGHTS and CDR2 YDEGEE come from the germline V gene. The CDR3 is CASSWGLQGNTIYF. The CDR3 DNA follows: TGTGCCAGCAGCTGGGGACTTCAAGGAAACACCATATATTTT.

This chain joins TRBV27 and TRBJ2-6; no clear D gene. CDR3 length: 14 residues. In germline, CDR1 is MNHEY, CDR2 SMNVEV (reference sequence). Trimming pared 2 bases from V and 0 bases from J, leaving 2 bases between. In DNA, the CDR3 is TGTGCCAGCAGTTTACGCTCTGGGGCCAACGTCCTGACTTTC. Encoded protein: CASSLRSGANVLTF.

Only a few counts were recorded for this clone. This chain uses TRBV18 with TRBJ2-3; TRBD2 might be the D (6 bases). The germline V gene encodes CDR1 KGHSH and CDR2 LQKENI. CDR3 length: 16 residues. V shed 3 bases and J shed 2 bases, with 15 bases lying between them. This CDR3 reads CASSPLLGGNTDTQYF. The CDR3 DNA follows: TGTGCCAGCTCACCTCTTCTAGGAGGGAACACAGATACGCAGTATTTT.

The chain combines TRBV27 with TRBJ1-2, with D maybe TRBD1 (5 bases). This CDR3 comprises 13 residues. The ends were cut back, 2 bases at V and 8 bases at J, with 12 bases in the middle. Germline V lookup: CDR1 MNHEY, CDR2 SMNVEV (reference sequence). The chain's CDR3 is CASSLGRGSGYTF. The CDR3 DNA is TGTGCCAGCAGTTTAGGCCGGGGGAGCGGCTACACCTTC.

The V and J genes are TRBV5-4 and TRBJ1-6; 9 nucleotides line up with TRBD1. From germline, CDR1 is SGHNT and CDR2 YYREEE (reference sequence). J was trimmed by 10 bases and V by 4 bases; bases with no gene match: 12. The CDR3 totals 16 residues. The CDR3 protein is CASSNHGTGLRSPLHF. The CDR3 nucleotides are TGTGCCAGCAGCAACCACGGGACAGGGCTTCGGTCACCCCTCCACTTT.

The chain uses TRBV7-9 and TRBJ1-2; D not resolved. Germline CDR1 and CDR2: SEHNR and FQNEAQ (reference sequence). This CDR3 has 16 residues. V was cut by 2 bases and J by 4 bases, with 17 bases left in between. In DNA, the CDR3 is TGTGCCAGCAGCTTATTTCCTTCCGGGAGCGTCTATGGCTACACCTTC. It yields the protein CASSLFPSGSVYGYTF.

The chain carries TRBV4-3 and TRBJ2-5; perhaps TRBD2 as D (6 bases). Per the germline V gene, CDR1 is LGHNA and CDR2 is YSLEER. The CDR3 runs 14 residues. V was pared by 0 bases and J by 11 bases, with 16 bases between. CDR3 nucleotides: TGCGCCAGCAGCCAAGATCGGGAGAACTCAGAGCAGTACTTC. Protein sequence: CASSQDRENSEQYF.

This chain joins TRBV5-6 and TRBJ1-5; 7 positions match TRBD1. The CDR3 length is 15 residues. The V gene's germline CDR1 is SGHDT and CDR2 YYEEEE. Trimming took 3 bases from V and 8 from J; bases not matched to a gene: 11. The CDR3 loop is CASSWGTARGKPQHF. The CDR3 bases are TGTGCCAGCAGCTGGGGGACAGCCCGGGGGAAGCCCCAGCATTTT.

This clone was seen once. This sequence joins TRBV4-3 and TRBJ2-1, with 9 bases fitting TRBD2. The V and J ends lost 1 base and 8 bases, in that order; junction bases with no gene match: 12. The CDR3 runs 17 residues. The germline gives CDR1 LGHNA, CDR2 YSLEER. DNA for the CDR3: TGCGCCAGCAGCCAAGGTGGGGTTGGCGGGAGGGCACATGAGCAGTTCTTC. Its protein product is CASSQGGVGGRAHEQFF.

This chain connects TRBV4-3 to TRBJ1-2, with a tentative D call TRBD1 (6 bases). Germline V CDR1 and CDR2: LGHNA, YSLEER. With 4 bases removed from V and 6 bases from J, the gap between germline ends came to 15 bases. The length of the CDR3 is 14 residues. CDR3 sequence (DNA): TGCGCCAGCAGCCCCCTTTCCAGGGGTAATGGCTACACCTTC. Amino acid sequence: CASSPLSRGNGYTF.

The chain couples TRBV15 to TRBJ1-1; the D is unclear. This CDR3 spans 17 amino acids. Germline CDR1 reads LNHNV; CDR2 reads YYDKDF (reference sequence). V was trimmed by 0 bases and J by 5 bases, leaving 19 bases between them. CDR3 bases: TGTGCCACCAGCAGAGATCCCGCGGCGGTTATGAGGACTGAAGCTTTCTTT. Translated: CATSRDPAAVMRTEAFF.

This chain joins TRBV5-1 and TRBJ2-5; D uncertain. The J call is uncertain, as TRBJ2-7 better fits the DNA end. Germline CDR1 is SGHRS and CDR2 is YFSETQ. The CDR3 runs to 15 residues. For the CDR3, the DNA is TGCGCCAGCAGCTGGGCCTCACCCCCCTCCTACGAGCAGTACTTC. Translation: CASSWASPPSYEQYF.